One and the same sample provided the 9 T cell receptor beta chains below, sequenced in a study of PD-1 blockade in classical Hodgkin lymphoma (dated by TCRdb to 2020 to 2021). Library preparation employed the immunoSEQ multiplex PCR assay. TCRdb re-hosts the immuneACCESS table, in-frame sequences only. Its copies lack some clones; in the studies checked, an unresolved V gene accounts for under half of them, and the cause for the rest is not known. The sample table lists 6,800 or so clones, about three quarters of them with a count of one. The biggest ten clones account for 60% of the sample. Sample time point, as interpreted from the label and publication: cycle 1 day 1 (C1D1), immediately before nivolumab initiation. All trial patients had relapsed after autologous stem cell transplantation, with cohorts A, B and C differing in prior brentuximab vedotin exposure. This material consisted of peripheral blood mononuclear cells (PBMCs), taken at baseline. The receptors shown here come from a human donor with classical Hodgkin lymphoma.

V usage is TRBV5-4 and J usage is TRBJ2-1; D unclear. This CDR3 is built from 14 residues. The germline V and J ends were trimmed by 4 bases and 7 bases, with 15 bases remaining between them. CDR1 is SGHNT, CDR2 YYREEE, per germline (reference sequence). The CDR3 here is CASSKDASRNEQFF. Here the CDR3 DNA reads TGTGCCAGCAGCAAGGACGCGTCCCGGAATGAGCAGTTCTTC.

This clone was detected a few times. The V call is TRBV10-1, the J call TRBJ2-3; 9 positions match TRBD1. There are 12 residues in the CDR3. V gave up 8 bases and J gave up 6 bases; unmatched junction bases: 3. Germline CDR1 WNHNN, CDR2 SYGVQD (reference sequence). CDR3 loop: CASAGTGDTQYF. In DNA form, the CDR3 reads TGCGCCAGCGCCGGGACAGGGGATACGCAGTATTTT.

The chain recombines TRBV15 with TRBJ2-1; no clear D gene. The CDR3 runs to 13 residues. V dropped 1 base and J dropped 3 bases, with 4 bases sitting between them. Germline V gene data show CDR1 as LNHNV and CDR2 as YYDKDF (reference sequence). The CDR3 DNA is TGTGCCACCAGCAGAGGAGGCTACAATGAGCAGTTCTTC. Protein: CATSRGGYNEQFF.

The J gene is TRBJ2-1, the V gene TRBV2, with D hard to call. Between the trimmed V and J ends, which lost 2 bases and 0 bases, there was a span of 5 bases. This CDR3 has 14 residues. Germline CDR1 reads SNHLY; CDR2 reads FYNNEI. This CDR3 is CASSEQSSYNEQFF. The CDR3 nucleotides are TGTGCCAGCAGTGAACAGAGCTCCTACAATGAGCAGTTCTTC.

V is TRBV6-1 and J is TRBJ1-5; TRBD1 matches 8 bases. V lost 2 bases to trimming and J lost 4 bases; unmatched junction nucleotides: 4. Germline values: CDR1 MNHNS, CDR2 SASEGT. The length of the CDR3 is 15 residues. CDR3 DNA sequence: TGTGCCAGCAGTGAACGGACAGGGAGGAATCAGCCCCAGCATTTT. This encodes CASSERTGRNQPQHF.

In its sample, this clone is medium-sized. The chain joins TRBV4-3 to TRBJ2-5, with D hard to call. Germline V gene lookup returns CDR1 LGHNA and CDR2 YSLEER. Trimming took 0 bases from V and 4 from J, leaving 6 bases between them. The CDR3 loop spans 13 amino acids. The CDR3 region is CASSQDSRETQYF. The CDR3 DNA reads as TGCGCCAGCAGCCAAGATTCGCGAGAGACCCAGTACTTC.

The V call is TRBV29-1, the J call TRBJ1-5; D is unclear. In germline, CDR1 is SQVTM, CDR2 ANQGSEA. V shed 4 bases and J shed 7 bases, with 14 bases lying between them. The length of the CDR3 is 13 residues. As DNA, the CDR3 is TGCAGCGTTGGGCCGGGATCTGGCCAGCCCCAGCATTTT. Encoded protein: CSVGPGSGQPQHF.

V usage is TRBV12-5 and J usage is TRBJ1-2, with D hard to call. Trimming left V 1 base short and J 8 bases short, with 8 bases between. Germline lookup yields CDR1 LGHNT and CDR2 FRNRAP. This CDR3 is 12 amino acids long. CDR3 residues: CASGLGEWGYTF. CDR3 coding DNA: TGTGCTAGTGGTTTGGGAGAGTGGGGCTACACCTTC.

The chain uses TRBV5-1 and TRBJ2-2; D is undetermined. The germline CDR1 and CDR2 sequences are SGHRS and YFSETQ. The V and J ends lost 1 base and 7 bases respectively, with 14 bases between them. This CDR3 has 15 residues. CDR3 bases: TGCGCCAGCAGCTTGATAGACCGACGCAGCGGGGAGCTGTTTTTT. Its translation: CASSLIDRRSGELFF.